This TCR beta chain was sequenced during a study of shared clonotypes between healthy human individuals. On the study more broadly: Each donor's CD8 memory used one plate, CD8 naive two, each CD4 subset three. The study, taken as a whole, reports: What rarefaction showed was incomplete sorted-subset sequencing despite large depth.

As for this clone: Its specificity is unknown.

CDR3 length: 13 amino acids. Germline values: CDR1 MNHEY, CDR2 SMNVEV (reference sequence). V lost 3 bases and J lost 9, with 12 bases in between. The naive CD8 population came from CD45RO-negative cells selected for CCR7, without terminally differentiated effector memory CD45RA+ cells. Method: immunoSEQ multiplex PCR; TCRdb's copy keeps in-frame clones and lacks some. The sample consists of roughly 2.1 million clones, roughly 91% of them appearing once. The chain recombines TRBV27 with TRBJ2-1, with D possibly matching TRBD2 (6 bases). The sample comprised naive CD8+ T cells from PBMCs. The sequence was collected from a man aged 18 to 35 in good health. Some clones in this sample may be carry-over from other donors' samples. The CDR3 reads CASSFSRDGEQFF. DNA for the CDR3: TGTGCCAGCAGTTTTTCGCGGGATGGTGAGCAGTTCTTC.